This entry lists 29 T cell receptor beta chains sequenced from one sample in a study of CD8+CD57+ T cells in acquired aplastic anemia. Template material for TCR beta VDJ and CDR3 profiling consisted of genomic DNA. TCRdb re-called the reads with MiXCR, one entry per CDR3 protein. The table shows some 180,000 distinct CDR3 sequences, with 63% occurring only once. Sequencing was done on patients that had shown CD8+CD57+ cell expansion by flow cytometry. The sample consisted of sorted CD4+, CD8+, or CD8+CD57+ T cells (not recorded which) from PBMCs. The origin of the receptors is a human donor with aplastic anemia.

The rearrangement uses TRBV24-1 and TRBJ2-3, with D perhaps matching TRBD1 or TRBD2 (7 bases each). The CDR3 extends over 18 amino acids. V lost 2 bases, J lost 1 base, and 18 bases lay in between. CDR1 KGHDR and CDR2 SFDVKD come from the germline V gene. CDR3 protein: CATSDSRQGGRRTDTQYF. As DNA, the CDR3 is TGTGCCACCAGTGATTCCCGACAGGGAGGGAGACGCACAGATACGCAGTATTTT.

This clonotype was seen a few times. The rearrangement uses TRBV2 and TRBJ1-5; D is unclear. This CDR3 spans 14 amino acids. V shed 7 bases and J shed 2 bases, with 12 bases lying between them. CDR1 is SNHLY and CDR2 is FYNNEI in the germline V gene. CDR3 sequence reads: CASTGGEGNQPQHF. The CDR3 nucleotides are TGTGCCAGCACAGGAGGCGAGGGCAATCAGCCCCAGCATTTT.

This clonotype was seen at least ten times. The chain has TRBV7-9 and TRBJ1-2; D is possibly TRBD1 (6 bases). This CDR3 has 12 residues. CDR1 and CDR2 from the germline V gene are SEHNR and FQNEAQ (reference sequence). V was cut by 6 bases and J by 8 bases, with 13 bases left in between. The DNA for the CDR3 is TGTGCCAGCAGTTCCACCGACAGGGGCTACACCTTC. Translation: CASSSTDRGYTF. The variable domain in full, completed from reference TRBV7-9 and TRBJ1-2, reads DTGVSQNPRHKITKRGQNVTFRCDPISEHNRLYWYRQTLGQGPEFLTYFQNEAQLEKSRLLSDRFSAERPKGSFSTLEIQRTEQGDSAMYLCASSSTDRGYTFGSGTRLTVV.

This clonotype was seen more than once but under ten times. The rearrangement uses TRBV27 and TRBJ2-7; D is ambiguous. The CDR3 has 15 residues. V was cut by 4 bases and J by 3 bases, with 16 bases left in between. Germline V gene sequence: CDR1 MNHEY, CDR2 SMNVEV (reference sequence). CDR3 sequence: CASSSPGYKGYEQYF. The CDR3 coding sequence is TGTGCCAGCAGTTCGCCGGGCTATAAAGGCTACGAGCAGTACTTC.

Only a few counts were recorded for this clonotype. The CDR3 bases are TGTGCCAGCAGTTCCCAGGGGGAGAATTCACCCCTCCACTTT. Translated: CASSSQGENSPLHF. The chain employs TRBV6-5 and TRBJ1-6; 7 bases agree with TRBD1. The CDR3 extends over 14 amino acids. Germline V lookup: CDR1 MNHEY, CDR2 SVGAGI. Trimming cost V 4 bases and J 7 bases; bases outside gene matches: 4.

The chain has TRBV12-3 or TRBV12-4 and TRBJ1-1; D uncertain. V was trimmed by 2 bases and J by 5 bases, leaving 9 bases between them. The CDR3 consists of 13 residues. The CDR3 here is CASSLLGTTEAFF. In DNA form, the CDR3 reads TGTGCCAGCAGTTTATTGGGAACGACTGAAGCTTTCTTT.

This clonotype has a handful of counts. This sequence joins TRBV7-9 and TRBJ2-7; the match to TRBD1 covers 7 bases. V lost 0 bases to trimming and J lost 4 bases; unmatched junction nucleotides: 9. This CDR3 contains 16 residues. Germline CDR1 and CDR2: SEHNR and FQNEAQ (reference sequence). CDR3 DNA sequence: TGTGCCAGCAGCTTAGCGCGGGTGGACAGGCGGTACGAGCAGTACTTC. Translated: CASSLARVDRRYEQYF.

This sequence joins TRBV2 and TRBJ2-3; TRBD1 or TRBD2 may be the D gene (5 bases each). The CDR3 length is 13 residues. Germline V CDR1 and CDR2: SNHLY, FYNNEI. V gave up 5 bases and J gave up 2 bases, with 8 bases separating them. CDR3 sequence (DNA): TGTGCCAGCAGTCGGGACGTCACAGATACGCAGTATTTT. Encoded protein: CASSRDVTDTQYF. Based on the CDR3 plus reference TRBV2 and TRBJ2-3, the full variable domain is EPEVTQTPSHQVTQMGQEVILRCVPISNHLYFYWYRQILGQKVEFLVSFYNNEISEKSEIFDDQFSVERPDGSNFTLKIRSTKLEDSAMYFCASSRDVTDTQYFGPGTRLTVL.

The V call is TRBV20-1, the J call TRBJ2-1; 9 bases are shared with TRBD2. Germline assignment: CDR1 DFQATT and CDR2 SNEGSKA (reference sequence). Trimming at V came to 5 bases and at J to 2 bases, leaving 13 bases not matched to a gene. CDR3 length: 17 residues. The CDR3 bases are TGCAGTGCTGCCAGCCAGCTAGCGGGACCCACCTACAATGAGCAGTTCTTC. It specifies CSAASQLAGPTYNEQFF.

This clonotype was found many times. V gene TRBV20-1 combines with J gene TRBJ1-6; tentatively, D is TRBD1 (5 bases). The CDR3 consists of 16 residues. V lost 0 bases, J lost 6 bases, and 15 bases lay in between. Germline CDR1 and CDR2: DFQATT and SNEGSKA (reference sequence). The chain's CDR3 is CSARDLGGGSNSPLHF. DNA of the CDR3: TGCAGTGCTAGAGATCTCGGGGGAGGGTCTAATTCACCCCTCCACTTT.

The chain links TRBV20-1 to TRBJ1-5; D gene uncertain. V was shortened by 2 bases and J by 4 bases, with 9 bases between the two germline ends. The CDR3 length is 13 residues. Per the germline V gene, CDR1 is DFQATT and CDR2 is SNEGSKA (reference sequence). The CDR3 coding sequence is TGCAGTGCTAGACCGGACGGGAATCAGCCCCAGCATTTT. Protein: CSARPDGNQPQHF.

Ten or more counts support this clonotype. This chain links TRBV19 with TRBJ2-2; tentatively, D is TRBD1 or TRBD2 (5 bases each). This CDR3 is built from 13 residues. In germline, CDR1 is LNHDA, CDR2 SQIVND (reference sequence). V was clipped by 3 bases and J by 6 bases, with 8 bases between them. This chain's CDR3 is CASSMGVPGELFF. Here the CDR3 DNA reads TGTGCCAGTAGTATGGGGGTCCCCGGGGAGCTGTTTTTT.

The rearrangement links TRBV10-3 to TRBJ2-5; D not certain. Germline CDR1 reads ENHRY; CDR2 reads SYGVKD. Trimming removed 0 bases at V and 1 base at J, with 9 bases between. This CDR3 is 15 amino acids long. This CDR3 reads CAISESGLLQETQYF. The DNA for the CDR3 is TGTGCCATCAGTGAGTCTGGGCTACTCCAAGAGACCCAGTACTTC.

This clonotype appeared many times. This rearrangement joins TRBV6-5 to TRBJ1-2, with a possible D match to TRBD1 (6 bases). The CDR3 has 14 residues. Trimming left V 2 bases short and J 4 bases short, with 11 bases between. Germline V lookup: CDR1 MNHEY, CDR2 SVGAGI. The CDR3 nucleotides are TGTGCCAGCAGTTACCGAGGGGGTGTCTATGGCTACACCTTC. Translation: CASSYRGGVYGYTF.

This rearrangement joins TRBV5-1 to TRBJ2-1, with a tentative D call TRBD1 (5 bases). The CDR3 is 15 residues long. Trimming cost V 0 bases and J 4 bases, with 11 bases left between them. The germline CDR1 and CDR2 sequences are SGHRS and YFSETQ. This CDR3 is CASSLDWGTYNEQFF. The CDR3 nucleotides are TGCGCCAGCAGCTTGGACTGGGGCACTTACAATGAGCAGTTCTTC.

The rearrangement links TRBV25-1 to TRBJ2-1; maybe TRBD1 (5 bases). Trimming removed 6 bases at V and 0 bases at J, with 9 bases between. This CDR3 contains 14 residues. Germline CDR1 reads MGHDK; CDR2 reads SYGVNS. The CDR3 is CASRGVSSYNEQFF. CDR3 DNA sequence: TGTGCCAGCAGAGGGGTCAGCTCCTACAATGAGCAGTTCTTC. Full variable domain (missing parts from reference TRBV25-1 and TRBJ2-1): EADIYQTPRYLVIGTGKKITLECSQTMGHDKMYWYQQDPGMELHLIHYSYGVNSTEKGDLSSESTVSRIRTEHFPLTLESARPSHTSQYLCASRGVSSYNEQFFGPGTRLTVL.

The chain employs TRBV10-3 and TRBJ2-3, with 7 bases identical to TRBD2. The CDR3 runs 12 residues. The ends lost 6 bases at V and 4 bases at J; junction bases unmatched: 1. The V gene's germline CDR1 is ENHRY and CDR2 SYGVKD. The CDR3 coding sequence is TGTGCCATCAGGGGGGGGGCAGATACGCAGTATTTT. Encoded protein: CAIRGGADTQYF.

For the CDR3, the DNA is TGTGCCAGCAGTTTTTATCAGCCCCAGCATTTT. It encodes CASSFYQPQHF. The chain has TRBV12-3 or TRBV12-4 and TRBJ1-5; D is ambiguous. V was trimmed by 3 bases and J by 5 bases, leaving 2 bases between them. This CDR3 contains 11 residues.

Remarks on this clonotype: A read error may produce the germline difference seen at one junction end. The chain couples TRBV7-2 to TRBJ1-3; no firm D call. The CDR3 spans 17 residues. In germline, CDR1 is SGHTA, CDR2 FQGNSA. This CDR3 is CASSLARSLFSGNTMYF. DNA for the CDR3: TGTGCCAGCAGCTTAGCGCGCAGCTTATTCTCTGGAAACACCATGTATTTT.

As for this clonotype: Sequence at one end of the junction differs from germline and may be a read error. This chain joins TRBV20-1 and TRBJ2-4; the D gene could be TRBD1 or TRBD2 (5 bases each). Looked up from germline, CDR1 is DFQATT and CDR2 is SNEGSKA (reference sequence). The CDR3 consists of 17 residues. This chain's CDR3 is CSARDIGEQGAKNIQYW. The DNA for the CDR3 is TGCAGTGCTAGAGATATTGGTGAGCAGGGAGCCAAAAACATTCAGTACTGG.

There are many counts of this clonotype. The J gene is TRBJ2-7, the V gene TRBV27, with D hard to call. This CDR3 is built from 14 residues. Trimming took off 4 bases at V and 2 bases at J, with 12 bases between the two ends. In germline, CDR1 is MNHEY, CDR2 SMNVEV (reference sequence). The CDR3 DNA follows: TGTGCCAGCAGTTCGGGTTTGGGTCCCTACGAGCAGTACTTC. Translating gives CASSSGLGPYEQYF.

The chain couples TRBV15 to TRBJ2-5, with D perhaps given as TRBD1 or TRBD2 (5 bases each). Germline CDR1 LNHNV, CDR2 YYDKDF (reference sequence). V was shortened by 1 base and J by 5 bases, with 14 bases between the two germline ends. This CDR3 is built from 15 residues. The CDR3 sequence: CATSRAGRGGETQYF. As DNA, the CDR3 is TGTGCCACCAGCAGAGCAGGACGGGGCGGGGAGACCCAGTACTTC.

The V call is TRBV7-9, the J call TRBJ2-7; D may match TRBD1 or TRBD2 (5 bases each). Germline lookup yields CDR1 SEHNR and CDR2 FQNEAQ (reference sequence). The CDR3 is 16 amino acids. V dropped 5 bases and J dropped 3 bases, with 20 bases sitting between them. The CDR3 DNA sequence: TGTGCCAGCAGCCCGACATCGGGGCCAATATACTACGAGCAGTACTTC. It specifies CASSPTSGPIYYEQYF. Together with reference TRBV7-9 and TRBJ2-7, the CDR3 gives the full variable domain: DTGVSQNPRHKITKRGQNVTFRCDPISEHNRLYWYRQTLGQGPEFLTYFQNEAQLEKSRLLSDRFSAERPKGSFSTLEIQRTEQGDSAMYLCASSPTSGPIYYEQYFGPGTRLTVT.

The chain is built from TRBV27 and TRBJ1-5, with 9 bases fitting TRBD1. The CDR3 is 16 residues long. Per germline, CDR1 MNHEY and CDR2 SMNVEV (reference sequence). V lost 5 bases, J lost 3 bases, and 8 bases stayed unmatched. Written as DNA, the CDR3 is TGTGCCAGCAGTCCCGCCGGGACAGGGTACAATCAGCCCCAGCATTTT. The encoded protein is CASSPAGTGYNQPQHF.

The chain links TRBV4-1 to TRBJ2-2; maybe TRBD2 (7 bases). Trimming removed 1 base from V and 6 bases from J, with 15 bases in between. The CDR3 has 16 residues. Germline V lookup: CDR1 MGHRA, CDR2 YSYEKL. CDR3 DNA sequence: TGCGCCAGCAGCCAAGCCCCGGGGGGCGTGTCCGGGGAGCTGTTTTTT. Translated, it gives CASSQAPGGVSGELFF.

This rearrangement joins TRBV10-2 to TRBJ1-3, with D perhaps matching TRBD1 (5 bases). This CDR3 comprises 18 residues. The V end lost 10 bases, the J end lost 1 base, and 26 bases lay between the germline ends. The germline CDR1 and CDR2 sequences are WSHSY and SAAADI. DNA of the CDR3: TGCGCCACCACCGATATCAAGGGGAGGGGTAGATCTGGAAACACCATATATTTT. It specifies CATTDIKGRGRSGNTIYF.

The chain carries TRBV12-5 and TRBJ2-1; D is undetermined. Germline V lookup: CDR1 LGHNT, CDR2 FRNRAP. The CDR3 loop spans 12 amino acids. The CDR3 is CATGSSYNEQFF. CDR3 sequence (DNA): TGTGCCACCGGTAGCTCCTACAATGAGCAGTTCTTC.

In the case of this clonotype: A much bigger clone sits one base away, suggesting this may be a read error. The chain has TRBV7-2 and TRBJ1-2; TRBD1 might be the D (5 bases). Germline V lookup: CDR1 SGHTA, CDR2 FQGNSA. Trimming took off 4 bases at V and 4 bases at J, with 13 bases between the two ends. CDR3 length equals 14 residues. This CDR3 is CASSYDVGAYGYTF. The CDR3 nucleotides are TGTGCCAGCAGCTATGATGTAGGGGCCTATGGCTACACCTTC.

The table lists this clonotype with many counts. This chain uses TRBV6-1 with TRBJ1-3; a possible D gene is TRBD1 (6 bases). Germline V CDR1 and CDR2: MNHNS, SASEGT. The CDR3 consists of 16 residues. Trimming removed 2 bases from V and 0 bases from J, with 11 bases in between. In DNA, the CDR3 is TGTGCCAGCAGTGAAAGAGAGGGGGACTCTGGAAACACCATATATTTT. It specifies CASSEREGDSGNTIYF.